This passage covers 26 T cell receptor beta chains from one sample sequenced in a study of shared clonotypes between healthy human individuals. The assay was immunoSEQ multiplex PCR, and TCRdb's table has in-frame clones only and misses some. The sample carries hundreds of thousands of clones, around 74% recorded once. The specimen sequenced was memory CD4+ T cells sorted from blood. Subset described: CD45RA-negative fraction. The receptors stem from a woman between 25 and 40 years old in good health.

This clone was seen a single time. Different DNA sequences within this sample yield the same CDR3. This chain joins TRBV27 and TRBJ1-3; no clear D gene. The CDR3 extends over 14 amino acids. The V and J ends lost 2 bases and 1 base respectively, with 6 bases between them. Per the germline V gene, CDR1 is MNHEY and CDR2 is SMNVEV (reference sequence). The CDR3 is CASSLRGSGNTIYF. As DNA, the CDR3 is TGTGCCAGCAGTTTACGTGGGTCTGGAAACACCATATATTTT.

The chain employs TRBV4-2 and TRBJ2-1; the match to TRBD2 covers 12 bases. The CDR3 contains 16 residues. Trimming at V came to 0 bases and at J to 13 bases, leaving 10 bases not matched to a gene. Per the germline V gene, CDR1 is LGHNA and CDR2 is YNFKEQ. The CDR3 here is CASSQDLAGGPRPQFF. CDR3 sequence (DNA): TGTGCCAGCAGCCAAGATCTAGCGGGAGGGCCCCGCCCCCAGTTCTTC.

CDR3 sequence: CASSRGHMNTEAFF. The DNA for the CDR3 is TGTGCCAGTAGTAGGGGACACATGAACACTGAAGCTTTCTTT. This rearrangement joins TRBV19 to TRBJ1-1, with a possible D match to TRBD1 (6 bases). Germline CDR1 is LNHDA and CDR2 is SQIVND (reference sequence). This CDR3 spans 14 amino acids. V lost 4 bases and J 0 bases, leaving 9 bases between the germline ends.

J is TRBJ1-5 and V is TRBV5-6; D might be TRBD1 (5 bases). Germline CDR1 reads SGHDT; CDR2 reads YYEEEE. This CDR3 has 15 amino acids. With 0 bases removed from V and 2 bases from J, the gap between germline ends came to 9 bases. The CDR3 bases are TGTGCCAGCAGCTTGGCCAGGGCGGGCAATCAGCCCCAGCATTTT. It codes for CASSLARAGNQPQHF.

V gene TRBV9 combines with J gene TRBJ1-2; D unclear. CDR3 length: 11 residues. Between the trimmed V and J ends, which lost 3 bases and 5 bases, there was a span of 5 bases. Germline assignment: CDR1 SGDLS and CDR2 YYNGEE. The CDR3 here is CASSDRYGYTF. The CDR3 nucleotides are TGTGCCAGCAGCGACAGATATGGCTACACCTTC.

The chain recombines TRBV10-2 with TRBJ1-5, with TRBD1 matching over 10 bases. The ends lost 5 bases at V and 5 bases at J; junction bases unmatched: 6. The CDR3 runs 15 residues. Germline V CDR1 and CDR2: WSHSY, SAAADI. The chain's CDR3 is CASSSRDRGHQPQHF. CDR3 coding DNA: TGCGCCAGCAGTTCACGGGACAGGGGTCATCAGCCCCAGCATTTT.

The rearrangement links TRBV5-1 to TRBJ2-7; D is tentatively TRBD1 or TRBD2 (5 bases each). The CDR3 extends over 14 amino acids. Per germline, CDR1 SGHRS and CDR2 YFSETQ. Trimming shortened V by 4 bases and J by 4 bases, and 15 bases separated the two germline ends. The chain's CDR3 is CASSNDGTVYEQYF. CDR3 sequence (DNA): TGCGCCAGCAGCAATGACGGGACCGTGTACGAGCAGTACTTC.

The CDR3 protein is CASSGPQGPGRDTQYF. CDR3 nucleotide sequence: TGTGCCAGCAGTGGACCTCAGGGGCCCGGTAGAGATACGCAGTATTTT. V and J are TRBV6-6 and TRBJ2-3; D possibly corresponds to TRBD1 (6 bases). Germline CDR1 and CDR2: MNHNY and SVGAGI (reference sequence). The V gene lost 5 bases and the J gene lost 5 bases, with 20 bases spanning the gap. The CDR3 has 16 amino acids.

The chain carries TRBV9 and TRBJ2-1, with TRBD2 identical over 8 bases. This CDR3 contains 15 residues. V gave up 1 base and J gave up 6 bases; unmatched junction bases: 6. Looked up from germline, CDR1 is SGDLS and CDR2 is YYNGEE. CDR3 nucleotides: TGTGCCAGCAGCGTAAGAAGCGGGAGTACCAATGAGCAGTTCTTC. Its translation: CASSVRSGSTNEQFF.

Comment on this clone: Other nucleotide sequences in the sample specify the same CDR3. The V call is TRBV27, the J call TRBJ2-2, with D tentatively TRBD1 or TRBD2 (5 bases each). The CDR3 extends over 15 amino acids. CDR1 and CDR2 from the germline V gene are MNHEY and SMNVEV (reference sequence). V dropped 2 bases and J dropped 1 base, with 8 bases sitting between them. Here the CDR3 reads CASSLTGLNTGELFF. The CDR3 DNA follows: TGTGCCAGCAGTTTAACAGGACTGAACACCGGGGAGCTGTTTTTT.

The J gene is TRBJ2-1, the V gene TRBV11-2; no clear D. CDR3 length: 18 residues. Germline CDR1 is SGHAT and CDR2 is FQNNGV. V was pared by 5 bases and J by 0 bases, with 20 bases between. The CDR3 loop reads CASSLESILRSSYNEQFF. The CDR3 nucleotides read TGTGCCAGCAGCCTGGAGTCAATACTGCGAAGCTCCTACAATGAGCAGTTCTTC.

This clone appeared a few times. The V gene is TRBV27, the J gene TRBJ1-1, with 11 bases matching TRBD1. After removal of 3 bases from V and 0 bases from J, the junction contained 6 bases not matched to a gene. There are 17 residues in the CDR3. Per germline, CDR1 MNHEY and CDR2 SMNVEV (reference sequence). CDR3 protein: CASSFPGQGAMNTEAFF. As DNA, the CDR3 is TGTGCCAGCAGTTTCCCCGGACAGGGGGCAATGAACACTGAAGCTTTCTTT.

V is TRBV6-4 and J is TRBJ2-5, with 10 bases matching TRBD2. Germline V gene sequence: CDR1 MRHNA, CDR2 SNTAGT. The CDR3 totals 14 residues. V shed 7 bases and J 2 bases; nucleotides not matched to a gene: 4. The DNA for the CDR3 is TGTGCCAGCACCGAAGCGGGAGGGCAAGAGACCCAGTACTTC. Amino acid sequence: CASTEAGGQETQYF.

This sequence joins TRBV5-5 and TRBJ1-5, with unresolved D. V was pared by 4 bases and J by 3 bases, with 8 bases between. Looked up from germline, CDR1 is SGHKS and CDR2 is YYEKEE (reference sequence). The CDR3 has 13 amino acids. The CDR3 sequence: CASSDESNQPQHF. The DNA of the CDR3 is TGTGCCAGCAGCGACGAGTCCAATCAGCCCCAGCATTTT.

The chain has TRBV6-1 and TRBJ2-3, with a possible D match to TRBD2 (5 bases). Germline CDR1 reads MNHNS; CDR2 reads SASEGT. The CDR3 has 14 amino acids. V dropped 4 bases and J dropped 0 bases, with 8 bases sitting between them. The DNA for the CDR3 is TGTGCCAGCAGTGGTGCGGGCAGCACAGATACGCAGTATTTT. This codes for CASSGAGSTDTQYF.

The V and J genes are TRBV10-2 and TRBJ1-2, with 8 positions matching TRBD1. J gave up 4 bases and V 7 bases, and 5 bases lay outside the gene matches. Per the germline V gene, CDR1 is WSHSY and CDR2 is SAAADI. This CDR3 has 13 residues. The CDR3 reads CASKGGQVYGYTF. The CDR3 nucleotides are TGCGCCAGCAAGGGGGGACAGGTCTATGGCTACACCTTC.

Written as DNA, the CDR3 is TGTGCCAGCAGCAACCGGGACAGTTTTCTCGCTGAAGCTTTCTTT. It encodes CASSNRDSFLAEAFF. The gene calls are TRBV7-9 and TRBJ1-1, with 7 bases that match TRBD1. Germline loops: CDR1 SEHNR, CDR2 FQNEAQ (reference sequence). With V trimmed by 5 bases and J by 6 bases, 12 bases remained unmatched. The CDR3 is 15 amino acids. Full variable domain (rest looked up from reference TRBV7-9 and TRBJ1-1): DTGVSQNPRHKITKRGQNVTFRCDPISEHNRLYWYRQTLGQGPEFLTYFQNEAQLEKSRLLSDRFSAERPKGSFSTLEIQRTEQGDSAMYLCASSNRDSFLAEAFFGQGTRLTVV.

The genes are TRBV7-9 and TRBJ2-7; possibly TRBD2 for D (6 bases). The germline V gene encodes CDR1 SEHNR and CDR2 FQNEAQ (reference sequence). V was clipped by 1 base and J by 0 bases, with 10 bases between them. The CDR3 consists of 15 residues. CDR3 bases: TGTGCCAGCAGCTTAGGGGACTTGGGCTCCTACGAGCAGTACTTC. Translated: CASSLGDLGSYEQYF. Using reference TRBV7-9 and TRBJ2-7 for the parts outside the CDR3, the full variable domain is DTGVSQNPRHKITKRGQNVTFRCDPISEHNRLYWYRQTLGQGPEFLTYFQNEAQLEKSRLLSDRFSAERPKGSFSTLEIQRTEQGDSAMYLCASSLGDLGSYEQYFGPGTRLTVT.

This sequence joins TRBV2 and TRBJ2-2; D might be TRBD2 (7 bases). This CDR3 is 15 amino acids long. With 10 bases removed from V and 5 bases from J, the gap between germline ends came to 20 bases. The germline V gene has CDR1 SNHLY and CDR2 FYNNEI. Written as DNA, the CDR3 is TGTGCCACGAGGGGAGGGGGGCGCCGGACCGGGGAGCTGTTTTTT. The encoded protein is CATRGGGRRTGELFF.

Remarks on this clone: A much more abundant neighbour one base away suggests this may be a read error. The V call is TRBV5-1, the J call TRBJ2-5, with a tentative D call TRBD2 (5 bases). The germline V gene has CDR1 SGHRS and CDR2 YFSETQ. CDR3 length equals 15 residues. The CDR3 DNA reads as TGCGCCAACAGCTTTATCGGTAGCGCCCAAGAGACCCAGTACTTC. Its translation is CANSFIGSAQETQYF.

J is TRBJ1-3 and V is TRBV11-2, with D tentatively TRBD1 (6 bases). V lost 5 bases and J 4 bases, leaving 15 bases between the germline ends. CDR1 and CDR2 from the germline V gene are SGHAT and FQNNGV. The CDR3 has 15 amino acids. The CDR3, as DNA: TGTGCCAGCAGCCGTGGACAGAGACAAGGAAACACCATATATTTT. This gives the protein CASSRGQRQGNTIYF.

This clone came up many times. The chain joins TRBV2 to TRBJ2-3, with unresolved D. V was pared by 6 bases and J by 2 bases, with 3 bases between. The germline gives CDR1 SNHLY, CDR2 FYNNEI. CDR3 length equals 11 residues. CDR3 bases: TGTGCCAGCAGGTACACAGATACGCAGTATTTT. It codes for CASRYTDTQYF.

The V gene is TRBV6-1, the J gene TRBJ1-4, with TRBD1 matching over 8 bases. The CDR3 contains 14 residues. V was clipped by 7 bases and J by 5 bases; unmatched bases: 6. Germline V gene sequence: CDR1 MNHNS, CDR2 SASEGT. The CDR3 spells CASNGGQENEKLFF. CDR3 DNA sequence: TGTGCCAGCAACGGGGGACAGGAGAATGAAAAACTGTTTTTT.

V is TRBV5-1 and J is TRBJ2-3, with 8 bases fitting TRBD1. The CDR3 is 13 residues long. Germline values: CDR1 SGHRS, CDR2 YFSETQ. J gave up 3 bases and V 5 bases, and 2 bases lay outside the gene matches. The DNA of the CDR3 is TGCGCCAGCAGAGGGACAGGTACAGATACGCAGTATTTT. Amino acid sequence: CASRGTGTDTQYF.

The J gene is TRBJ2-7, the V gene TRBV4-1, with 13 bases aligning to TRBD2. The V gene end was trimmed by 4 bases and the J gene end by 3 bases; junction bases not matched to a gene: 12. The CDR3 has 18 amino acids. Germline V gene data show CDR1 as MGHRA and CDR2 as YSYEKL. The CDR3 reads CASSPGLAGRQILYEQYF. In DNA form, the CDR3 reads TGCGCCAGCAGCCCGGGACTAGCGGGGCGTCAAATTCTCTACGAGCAGTACTTC.

The V and J genes are TRBV2 and TRBJ2-3; D is possibly TRBD2 (5 bases). The CDR3 totals 14 residues. The V and J ends lost 6 bases and 1 base respectively, with 11 bases between them. Germline V gene lookup returns CDR1 SNHLY and CDR2 FYNNEI. CDR3: CASSPGSGTDTQYF. As DNA, the CDR3 is TGTGCCAGCAGCCCGGGTAGCGGCACAGATACGCAGTATTTT.